This T cell receptor beta chain derives from a study of blood T cells in healthy people across ages. J was trimmed by 5 bases and V by 9 bases; bases with no gene match: 7. Looked up from germline, CDR1 is ENHRY and CDR2 is SYGVKD. This CDR3 is built from 15 residues. This clonotype appeared many times. The authors ran a second PCR of roughly 7 to 11 cycles using a sample-barcoded 5' primer and a J-beta primer mix. MiXCR, applied by TCRdb to the 5' RACE reads, yields one record per CDR3 protein. The table records 650,000 to 700,000 distinct CDR3 sequences, over 40% of them present only once. Material for sequencing was blood. V usage is TRBV10-3 and J usage is TRBJ2-1; 13 positions match TRBD2. This clonotype originated in a woman older than 75 in good health. The CDR3: CAMGELAGGNNEQFF. CDR3 nucleotides: TGTGCCATGGGCGAACTAGCGGGAGGGAACAATGAGCAGTTCTTC.